A single sample is the source of the 16 T cell receptor beta chains below, sequenced in a study of regulatory T cells in long-lasting Graves disease. As to time point: newly diagnosed GD, antithyroid drugs for less than 3 months. TCR sequences were obtained from RNA taken from PBMCs. The authors built TCR beta libraries using iRepertoire HTBI primers and Arm-PCR of CDR3 regions. TCRdb re-called the multiplex PCR reads through MiXCR, storing one row per CDR3 protein. This table holds about 620,000 distinct CDR3 sequences, roughly 15% found once. These data were also filed under a second study, of T cells in Graves' hyperthyroidism and ophthalmopathy.

The sequencing here drew on peripheral blood mononuclear cells (PBMCs), taken at new diagnosis, from a patient treated with antithyroid drugs. Receptors were obtained from a woman in her thirties with Graves disease.

This clonotype was seen only once. The chain uses TRBV30 and TRBJ1-4, with D uncertain. The CDR3 consists of 13 residues. In germline, CDR1 is GTSNPN, CDR2 SVGIG (reference sequence). The germline V and J ends were trimmed by 1 base and 7 bases, with 10 bases remaining between them. The CDR3 loop reads CAWSESSGEKLFF. CDR3 coding DNA: TGTGCCTGGAGTGAGTCCTCCGGTGAAAAACTGTTTTTT.

This clonotype was recorded a few times. The chain recombines TRBV2 with TRBJ1-2; no clear D gene. The germline V gene encodes CDR1 SNHLY and CDR2 FYNNEI. This CDR3 is 13 amino acids long. The germline V and J ends were trimmed by 2 bases and 3 bases, with 7 bases remaining between them. The CDR3 DNA reads TGTGCCAGCAGTGAAAGTATGGACTATGGCTACACCTTC. Encoded protein: CASSESMDYGYTF.

The V call is TRBV20-1, the J call TRBJ2-7; D ambiguous. This CDR3 is built from 16 residues. The V end was cut by 2 bases, the J end by 2 bases, with 19 bases between. In germline, CDR1 is DFQATT, CDR2 SNEGSKA (reference sequence). The CDR3 reads CSARSGFNQHPYEQYF. The CDR3 nucleotides are TGCAGTGCTAGATCCGGTTTTAACCAGCACCCCTACGAGCAGTACTTC.

V and J are TRBV6-2 or TRBV6-3 and TRBJ2-7; tentatively, D is TRBD2 (6 bases). Germline V lookup: CDR1 MNHEY, CDR2 SVGEGT. V dropped 3 bases and J dropped 3 bases, with 15 bases sitting between them. The CDR3 loop spans 15 amino acids. CDR3 DNA: TGTGCCAGCAGTTATGGAGGGACCAGCTTCTACGAGCAGTACTTC. This codes for CASSYGGTSFYEQYF.

V usage is TRBV19 and J usage is TRBJ1-5, with 9 bases fitting TRBD1. CDR1 and CDR2 (germline): LNHDA, SQIVND (reference sequence). Trimming took 3 bases from V and 5 from J; bases not matched to a gene: 8. The CDR3 is 16 amino acids. CDR3 protein: CASSIRGQGDHQPQHF. CDR3 nucleotides: TGTGCCAGTAGTATCCGGGGACAGGGTGATCATCAGCCCCAGCATTTT.

This clonotype was detected a few times. This sequence joins TRBV27 and TRBJ2-1, with TRBD2 matching over 13 bases. This CDR3 spans 15 amino acids. The ends lost 8 bases at V and 6 bases at J; junction bases unmatched: 7. CDR1 and CDR2 (germline): MNHEY, SMNVEV (reference sequence). CDR3 bases: TGTGCCAGCGGCCCGGGACTAGCGGGACTCAATGAGCAGTTCTTC. Translating it yields CASGPGLAGLNEQFF.

This clonotype was picked up a small number of times. The J gene is TRBJ1-5, the V gene TRBV24-1; D is unresolved. Germline lookup yields CDR1 KGHDR and CDR2 SFDVKD. There are 14 residues in the CDR3. Deletions cut 1 base from V and 4 bases from J, with 7 bases between. The CDR3 DNA is TGTGCCACCAGTGATTTTGGGGTAAATCAGCCCCAGCATTTT. The encoded protein is CATSDFGVNQPQHF.

This chain joins TRBV11-1 and TRBJ2-1; D remains unclear. Per germline, CDR1 SGHAT and CDR2 FQDESV (reference sequence). CDR3 size: 14 residues. Trimming shortened V by 5 bases and J by 3 bases, and 11 bases separated the two germline ends. The DNA of the CDR3 is TGTGCCAGCAGCCCTACTACCCTCTACAATGAGCAGTTCTTC. Translation gives CASSPTTLYNEQFF.

This sequence joins TRBV7-9 and TRBJ2-5; a possible D gene is TRBD1 (6 bases). The CDR3 loop spans 14 amino acids. Germline V gene sequence: CDR1 SEHNR, CDR2 FQNEAQ (reference sequence). V lost 6 bases and J lost 7, with 18 bases in between. As DNA, the CDR3 is TGTGCCAGCAGACCTACAGGGCCCAGTGCGACCCAGTACTTC. Protein product: CASRPTGPSATQYF.

This clonotype appeared many times. The J gene is TRBJ2-7, the V gene TRBV12-3 or TRBV12-4; 9 positions match TRBD2. V trimming: 3 bases; J trimming: 2 bases; junction bases outside the gene matches: 5. The CDR3 loop spans 15 amino acids. CDR3 amino acids: CASSFESSGTYEQYF. The CDR3 DNA sequence: TGTGCCAGCAGTTTTGAGTCTAGCGGGACCTACGAGCAGTACTTC.

This chain joins TRBV19 and TRBJ2-1; D may correspond to TRBD1 or TRBD2 (5 bases each). The CDR3 is made up of 15 amino acids. The germline V and J ends were trimmed by 7 bases and 8 bases, with 21 bases remaining between them. Germline CDR1 reads LNHDA; CDR2 reads SQIVND (reference sequence). The CDR3: CASNTGTVGGDEQFF. The DNA for the CDR3 is TGTGCCAGTAACACCGGGACCGTGGGTGGCGATGAGCAGTTCTTC.

The V and J genes are TRBV27 and TRBJ2-7; D uncertain. This CDR3 is built from 13 residues. The V end lost 1 base, the J end lost 6 bases, and 10 bases lay between the germline ends. Germline V CDR1 and CDR2: MNHEY, SMNVEV (reference sequence). CDR3 amino acids: CASSLYSSLEQYF. In nucleotides, the CDR3 is TGTGCCAGCAGTTTATATTCTAGTCTCGAGCAGTACTTC.

This chain joins TRBV7-3 and TRBJ2-1; 7 nucleotides align to TRBD1. V shed 6 bases, J shed 9 bases, and the junction held 8 bases outside the gene matches. The germline gives CDR1 SGHTA, CDR2 FQGTGA. This CDR3 has 13 residues. The CDR3 reads CASSYDRDGEQFF. CDR3 nucleotides: TGTGCCAGCAGTTATGACAGGGACGGTGAGCAGTTCTTC.

In its sample, this clonotype was seen a few times. This chain joins TRBV5-1 and TRBJ2-5; 9 positions agree with TRBD2. The junction had 10 bases not matched to a gene; V was cut back by 0 bases and J by 1 base. The CDR3 sequence is 18 residues long. CDR1 is SGHRS, CDR2 YFSETQ, per germline. CDR3 region: CASSLGASGTVSQETQYF. DNA for the CDR3: TGCGCCAGCAGCTTGGGGGCTAGCGGGACCGTCTCCCAAGAGACCCAGTACTTC.

V usage is TRBV5-1 and J usage is TRBJ2-1, with 11 bases fitting TRBD2. The CDR3 runs to 17 residues. Germline V lookup: CDR1 SGHRS, CDR2 YFSETQ. V shed 4 bases and J 3 bases; nucleotides not matched to a gene: 9. CDR3 coding DNA: TGCGCCAGCAGCCGCGACGGGACTAGCGGAATCTACAATGAGCAGTTCTTC. Translation: CASSRDGTSGIYNEQFF.

This clonotype was observed many times. The chain links TRBV28 to TRBJ2-3, with 9 bases aligning to TRBD1. CDR1 is MDHEN, CDR2 SYDVKM, per germline. After removal of 6 bases from V and 0 bases from J, the junction contained 7 bases not matched to a gene. CDR3 length equals 16 residues. CDR3 residues: CASRRDRVLSTDTQYF. The CDR3, as DNA: TGTGCCAGCAGGCGGGACAGGGTCCTCAGCACAGATACGCAGTATTTT.